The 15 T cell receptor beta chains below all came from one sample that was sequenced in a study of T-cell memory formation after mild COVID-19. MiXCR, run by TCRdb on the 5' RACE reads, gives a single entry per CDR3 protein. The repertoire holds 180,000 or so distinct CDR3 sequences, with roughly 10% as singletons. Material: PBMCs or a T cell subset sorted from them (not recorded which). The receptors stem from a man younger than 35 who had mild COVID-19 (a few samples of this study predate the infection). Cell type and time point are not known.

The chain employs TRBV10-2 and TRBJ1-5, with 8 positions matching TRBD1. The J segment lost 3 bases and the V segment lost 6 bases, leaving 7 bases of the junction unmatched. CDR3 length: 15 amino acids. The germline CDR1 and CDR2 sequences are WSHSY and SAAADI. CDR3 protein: CASRQTGAPNQPQHF. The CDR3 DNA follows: TGCGCCAGCAGACAGACAGGGGCCCCCAATCAGCCCCAGCATTTT.

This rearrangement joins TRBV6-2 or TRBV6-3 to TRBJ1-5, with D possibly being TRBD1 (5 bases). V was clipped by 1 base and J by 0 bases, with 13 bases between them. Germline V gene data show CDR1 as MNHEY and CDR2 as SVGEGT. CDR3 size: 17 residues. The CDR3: CASSYLTGQPSNQPQHF. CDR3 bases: TGTGCCAGCAGTTACTTGACCGGACAACCTAGCAATCAGCCCCAGCATTTT.

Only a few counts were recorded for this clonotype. CDR3 DNA: TGTGCCAGCACGCCACAGGGAGGGCAGTATGGCTACACCTTC. It specifies CASTPQGGQYGYTF. The genes are TRBV12-3 or TRBV12-4 and TRBJ1-2, with D tentatively TRBD1 (6 bases). Trimming removed 7 bases at V and 5 bases at J, with 17 bases between. The CDR3 is made up of 14 amino acids.

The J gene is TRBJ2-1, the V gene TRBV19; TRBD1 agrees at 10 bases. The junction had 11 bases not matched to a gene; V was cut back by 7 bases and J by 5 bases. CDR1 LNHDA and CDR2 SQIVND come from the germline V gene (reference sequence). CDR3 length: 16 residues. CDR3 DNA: TGTGCCAGTACCCCGGAGGGACAGGGGTCGGACAATGAGCAGTTCTTC. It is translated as CASTPEGQGSDNEQFF.

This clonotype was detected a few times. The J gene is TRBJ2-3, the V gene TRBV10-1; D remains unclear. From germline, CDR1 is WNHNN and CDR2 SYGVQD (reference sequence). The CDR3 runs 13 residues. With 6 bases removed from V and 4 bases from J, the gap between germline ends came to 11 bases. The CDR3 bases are TGCGCCAGCAGCGGGTCCGGGCCAGATACGCAGTATTTT. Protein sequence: CASSGSGPDTQYF.

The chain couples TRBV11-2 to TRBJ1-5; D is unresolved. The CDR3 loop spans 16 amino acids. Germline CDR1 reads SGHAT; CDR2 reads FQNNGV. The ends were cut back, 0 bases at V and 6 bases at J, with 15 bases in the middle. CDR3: CASSLDGPGSGQPQHF. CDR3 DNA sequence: TGTGCCAGCAGCTTAGACGGCCCGGGATCAGGTCAGCCCCAGCATTTT. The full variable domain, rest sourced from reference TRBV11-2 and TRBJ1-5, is EAGVAQSPRYKIIEKRQSVAFWCNPISGHATLYWYQQILGQGPKLLIQFQNNGVVDDSQLPKDRFSAERLKGVDSTLKIQPAKLEDSAVYLCASSLDGPGSGQPQHFGDGTRLSIL.

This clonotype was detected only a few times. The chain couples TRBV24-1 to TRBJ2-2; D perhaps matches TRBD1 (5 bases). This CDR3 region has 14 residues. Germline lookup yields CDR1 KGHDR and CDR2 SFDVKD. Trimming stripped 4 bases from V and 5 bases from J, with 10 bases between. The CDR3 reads CATSEQGWTGELFF. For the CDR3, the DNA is TGTGCCACCAGTGAGCAGGGATGGACCGGGGAGCTGTTTTTT.

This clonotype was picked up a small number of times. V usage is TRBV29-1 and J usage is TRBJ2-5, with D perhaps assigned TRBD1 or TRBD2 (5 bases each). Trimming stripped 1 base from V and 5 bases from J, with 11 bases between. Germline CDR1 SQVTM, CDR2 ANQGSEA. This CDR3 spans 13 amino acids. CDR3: CSVEGGPGETQYF. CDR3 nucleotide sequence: TGCAGCGTTGAAGGGGGACCGGGTGAGACCCAGTACTTC.

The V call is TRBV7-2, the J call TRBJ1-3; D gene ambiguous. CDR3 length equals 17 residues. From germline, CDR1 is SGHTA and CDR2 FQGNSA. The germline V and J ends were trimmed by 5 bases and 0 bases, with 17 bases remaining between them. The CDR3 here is CASSAGPVWPSGNTIYF. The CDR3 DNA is TGTGCCAGCAGCGCTGGTCCGGTGTGGCCCTCTGGAAACACCATATATTTT.

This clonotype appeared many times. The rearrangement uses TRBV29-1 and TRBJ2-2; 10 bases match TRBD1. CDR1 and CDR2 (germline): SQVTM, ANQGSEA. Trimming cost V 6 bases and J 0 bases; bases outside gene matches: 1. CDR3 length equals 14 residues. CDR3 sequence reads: CSVGQGPNTGELFF. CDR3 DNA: TGCAGCGTGGGACAGGGGCCGAACACCGGGGAGCTGTTTTTT.

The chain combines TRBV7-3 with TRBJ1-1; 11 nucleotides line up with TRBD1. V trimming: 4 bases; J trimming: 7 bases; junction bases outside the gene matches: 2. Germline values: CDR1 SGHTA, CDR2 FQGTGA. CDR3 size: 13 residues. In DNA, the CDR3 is TGTGCCAGCAGCTCCGGGACAGGGGGTGAAGCTTTCTTT. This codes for CASSSGTGGEAFF.

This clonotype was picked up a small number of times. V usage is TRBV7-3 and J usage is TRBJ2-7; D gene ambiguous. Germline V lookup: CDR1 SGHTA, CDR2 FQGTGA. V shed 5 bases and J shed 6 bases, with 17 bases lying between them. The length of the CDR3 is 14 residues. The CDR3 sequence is CASSRYTKSVEQYF. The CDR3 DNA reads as TGTGCCAGCAGCCGTTATACGAAATCGGTCGAGCAGTACTTC.

The CDR3 loop is CASSPVGTRPYNEQFF. The CDR3 coding sequence is TGTGCCAGCAGCCCCGTTGGGACCCGGCCCTACAATGAGCAGTTCTTC. The J gene is TRBJ2-1, the V gene TRBV9; D tentatively reads TRBD1 or TRBD2 (5 bases each). Germline CDR1 and CDR2: SGDLS and YYNGEE. The CDR3 totals 16 residues. With 4 bases removed from V and 2 bases from J, the gap between germline ends came to 16 bases.

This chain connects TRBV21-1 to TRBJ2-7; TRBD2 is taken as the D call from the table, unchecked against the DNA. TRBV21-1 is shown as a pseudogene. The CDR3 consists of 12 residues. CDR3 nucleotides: TGTGCCAGCAAGGGCAGCTCCTACGAGCAGTACGTC. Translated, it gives CASKGSSYEQYV.

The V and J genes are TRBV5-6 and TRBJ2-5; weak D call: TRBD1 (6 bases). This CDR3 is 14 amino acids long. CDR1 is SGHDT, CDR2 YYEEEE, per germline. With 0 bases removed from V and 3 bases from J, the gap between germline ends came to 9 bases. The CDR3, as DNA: TGTGCCAGCAGCTTGGACCGACAGGAAGAGACCCAGTACTTC. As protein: CASSLDRQEETQYF. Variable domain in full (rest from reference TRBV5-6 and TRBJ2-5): DAGVTQSPTHLIKTRGQQVTLRCSPKSGHDTVSWYQQALGQGPQFIFQYYEEEERQRGNFPDRFSGHQFPNYSSELNVNALLLGDSALYLCASSLDRQEETQYFGPGTRLLVL.